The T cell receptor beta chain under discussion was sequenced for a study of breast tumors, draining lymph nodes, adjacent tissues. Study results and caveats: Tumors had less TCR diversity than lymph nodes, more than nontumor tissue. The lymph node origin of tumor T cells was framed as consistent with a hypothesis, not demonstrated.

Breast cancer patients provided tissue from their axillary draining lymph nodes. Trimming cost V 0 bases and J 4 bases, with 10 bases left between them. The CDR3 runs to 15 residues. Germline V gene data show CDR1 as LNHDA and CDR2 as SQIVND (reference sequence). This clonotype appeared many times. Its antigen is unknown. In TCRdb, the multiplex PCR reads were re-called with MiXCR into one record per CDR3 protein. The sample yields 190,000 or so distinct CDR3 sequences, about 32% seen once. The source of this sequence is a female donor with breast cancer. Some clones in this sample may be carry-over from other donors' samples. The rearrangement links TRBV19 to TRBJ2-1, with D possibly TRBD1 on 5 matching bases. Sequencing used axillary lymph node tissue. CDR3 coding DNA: TGTGCCAGTAGTATAGATCCGACAGCTTACAATGAGCAGTTCTTC. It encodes CASSIDPTAYNEQFF. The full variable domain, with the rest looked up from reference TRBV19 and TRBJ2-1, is DGGITQSPKYLFRKEGQNVTLSCEQNLNHDAMYWYRQDPGQGLRLIYYSQIVNDFQKGDIAEGYSVSREKKESFPLTVTSAQKNPTAFYLCASSIDPTAYNEQFFGPGTRLTVL.